This T cell receptor (beta chain) was observed in a study of T cell responses to AZD1222 COVID-19 vaccine. The V gene lost 1 base and the J gene lost 6 bases, with 16 bases spanning the gap. The CDR3 loop spans 15 amino acids. Germline CDR1 and CDR2: SGHVS and FQNEAQ. Measured with immunoSEQ multiplex PCR; TCRdb has only the in-frame clones, and not every one. The top ten clones hold approximately 1.6% of a sample with over 110,000 clones, almost 90% of them seen once. The sample here was peripheral blood, taken 28 days after the second AZD1222 dose. The V and J genes are TRBV7-8 and TRBJ2-7; D perhaps matches TRBD1 (6 bases). This receptor was obtained from an adult who received the AZD1222 COVID-19 vaccine. CDR3 in DNA: TGTGCCAGCAGCTTAGAGGGGGTTGCCCGGGGCGAGCAGTACTTC. Its translation: CASSLEGVARGEQYF.